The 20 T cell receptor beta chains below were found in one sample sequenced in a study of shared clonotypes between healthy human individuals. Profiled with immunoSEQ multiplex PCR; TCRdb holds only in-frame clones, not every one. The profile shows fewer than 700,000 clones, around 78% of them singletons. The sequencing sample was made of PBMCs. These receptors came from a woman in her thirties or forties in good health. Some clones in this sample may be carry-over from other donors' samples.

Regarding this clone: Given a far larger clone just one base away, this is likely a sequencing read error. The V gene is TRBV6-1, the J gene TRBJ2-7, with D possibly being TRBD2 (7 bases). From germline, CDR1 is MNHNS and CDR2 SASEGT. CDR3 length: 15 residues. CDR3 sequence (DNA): TGTGCCAGCAGTCCTCGACGGGGGGCCTCCTACAAGCAGTACTTC. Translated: CASSPRRGASYKQYF.

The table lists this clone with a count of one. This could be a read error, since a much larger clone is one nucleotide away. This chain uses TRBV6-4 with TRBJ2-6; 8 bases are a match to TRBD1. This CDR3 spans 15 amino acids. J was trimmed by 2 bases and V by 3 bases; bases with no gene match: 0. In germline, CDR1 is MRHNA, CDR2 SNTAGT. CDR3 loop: CASSETGAGANVLTF. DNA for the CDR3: TGTGCCAGCAGTGAGACAGGGGCTGGGGCCAACGTCCTGACTTTC.

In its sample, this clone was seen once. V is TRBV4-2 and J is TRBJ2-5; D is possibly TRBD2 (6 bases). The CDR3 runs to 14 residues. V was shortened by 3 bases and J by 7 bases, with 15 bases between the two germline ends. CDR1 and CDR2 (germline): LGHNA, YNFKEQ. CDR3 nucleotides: TGTGCCAGCAGCCAGGAAGAATTTAGCGGGACCCAGTACTTC. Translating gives CASSQEEFSGTQYF.

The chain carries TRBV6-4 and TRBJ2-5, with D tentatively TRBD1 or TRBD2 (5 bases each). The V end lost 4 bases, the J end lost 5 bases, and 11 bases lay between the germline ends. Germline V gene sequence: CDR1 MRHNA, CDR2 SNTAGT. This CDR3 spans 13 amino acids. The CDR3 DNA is TGTGCCAGCAGTGTAACCTGGGGGGAGACCCAGTACTTC. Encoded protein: CASSVTWGETQYF.

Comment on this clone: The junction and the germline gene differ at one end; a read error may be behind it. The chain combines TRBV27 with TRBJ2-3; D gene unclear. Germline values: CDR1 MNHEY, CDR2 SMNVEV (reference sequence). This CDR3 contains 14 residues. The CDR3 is CASSFLVSTDTRYF. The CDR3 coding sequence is TGTGCCAGCAGTTTCCTCGTCAGCACAGATACGCGGTATTTT.

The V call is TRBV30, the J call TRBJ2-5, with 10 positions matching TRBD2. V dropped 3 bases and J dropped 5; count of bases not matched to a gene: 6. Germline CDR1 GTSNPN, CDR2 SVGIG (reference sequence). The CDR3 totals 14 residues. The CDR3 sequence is CAWSLLAGVETQYF. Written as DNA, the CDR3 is TGTGCCTGGAGCCTCCTAGCGGGAGTTGAGACCCAGTACTTC.

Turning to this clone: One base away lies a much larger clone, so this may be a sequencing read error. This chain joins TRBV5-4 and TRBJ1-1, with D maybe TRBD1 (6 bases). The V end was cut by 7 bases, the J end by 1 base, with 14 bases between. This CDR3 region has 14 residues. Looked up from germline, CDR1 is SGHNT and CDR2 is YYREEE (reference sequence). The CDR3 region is CASGYPDRNTEAFF. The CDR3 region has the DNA TGTGCCAGCGGCTACCCGGACAGGAACACTGAAGCTTTCTTT.

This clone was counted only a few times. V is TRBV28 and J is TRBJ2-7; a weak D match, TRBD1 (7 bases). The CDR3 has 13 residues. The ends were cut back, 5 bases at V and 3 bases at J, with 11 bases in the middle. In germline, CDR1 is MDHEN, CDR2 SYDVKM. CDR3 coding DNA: TGTGCCAGCAGTGGAGGGACAGACTACGAGCAGTACTTC. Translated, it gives CASSGGTDYEQYF.

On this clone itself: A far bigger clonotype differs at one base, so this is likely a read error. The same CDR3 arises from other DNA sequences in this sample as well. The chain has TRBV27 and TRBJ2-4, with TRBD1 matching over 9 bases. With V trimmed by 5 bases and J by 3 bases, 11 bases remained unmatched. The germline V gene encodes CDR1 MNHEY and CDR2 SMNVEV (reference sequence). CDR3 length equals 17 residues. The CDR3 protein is CASSPRDREVVKNIQYF. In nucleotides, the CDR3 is TGTGCCAGCAGTCCCCGGGACAGGGAGGTAGTCAAAAACATTCAGTACTTC.

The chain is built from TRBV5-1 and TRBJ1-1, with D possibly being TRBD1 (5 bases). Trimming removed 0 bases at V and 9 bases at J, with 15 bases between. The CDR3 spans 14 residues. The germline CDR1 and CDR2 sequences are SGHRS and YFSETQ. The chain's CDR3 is CASSLAIEGRKAFF. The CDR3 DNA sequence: TGCGCCAGCAGCTTGGCCATTGAGGGGCGCAAAGCTTTCTTT.

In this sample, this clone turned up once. CDR3 region: CASSLRQGDYGYTF. The CDR3 region has the DNA TGTGCCAGCAGCTTAAGGCAGGGAGACTATGGCTACACCTTC. The genes are TRBV7-8 and TRBJ1-2, with D perhaps matching TRBD1 (5 bases). Germline CDR1 is SGHVS and CDR2 is FQNEAQ. V was clipped by 2 bases and J by 3 bases, with 10 bases between them. This CDR3 comprises 14 residues. The whole variable domain, filled in from reference TRBV7-8 and TRBJ1-2, reads GAGVSQSPRYKVAKRGQDVALRCDPISGHVSLFWYQQALGQGPEFLTYFQNEAQLDKSGLPSDRFFAERPEGSVSTLKIQRTQQEDSAVYLCASSLRQGDYGYTFGSGTRLTVV.

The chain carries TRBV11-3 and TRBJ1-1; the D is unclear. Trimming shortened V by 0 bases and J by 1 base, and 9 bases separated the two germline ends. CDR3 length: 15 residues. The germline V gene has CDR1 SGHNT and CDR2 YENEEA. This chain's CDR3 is CASSLDPAGNTEAFF. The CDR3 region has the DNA TGTGCCAGCAGCTTAGACCCAGCGGGGAACACTGAAGCTTTCTTT.

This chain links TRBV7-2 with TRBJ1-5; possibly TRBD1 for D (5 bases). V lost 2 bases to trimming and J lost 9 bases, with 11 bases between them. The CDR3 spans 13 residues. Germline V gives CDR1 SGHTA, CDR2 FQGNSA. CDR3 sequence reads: CASSLHGAGPQHF. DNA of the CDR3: TGTGCCAGCAGCTTACACGGGGCCGGGCCCCAGCATTTT.

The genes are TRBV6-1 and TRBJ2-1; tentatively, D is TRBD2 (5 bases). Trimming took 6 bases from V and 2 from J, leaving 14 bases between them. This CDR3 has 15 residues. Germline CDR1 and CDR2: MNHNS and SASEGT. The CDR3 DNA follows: TGTGCCAGCAGCTCTAGCCTCGGCGCCTACAATGAGCAGTTCTTC. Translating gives CASSSSLGAYNEQFF.

Here the CDR3 reads CASSFWGGSYEQYF. The CDR3 DNA reads as TGTGCCAGCAGCTTTTGGGGGGGCTCCTACGAGCAGTACTTC. V is TRBV11-2 and J is TRBJ2-7; 7 bases agree with TRBD2. V shed 3 bases and J 0 bases; nucleotides not matched to a gene: 2. This CDR3 region has 14 residues. In germline, CDR1 is SGHAT, CDR2 FQNNGV.

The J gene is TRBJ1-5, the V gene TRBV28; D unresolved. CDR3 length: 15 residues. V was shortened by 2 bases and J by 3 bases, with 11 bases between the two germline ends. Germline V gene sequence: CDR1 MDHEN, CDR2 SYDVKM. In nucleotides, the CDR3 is TGTGCCAGCAGTTTAAGTACCCCGAACAATCAGCCCCAGCATTTT. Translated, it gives CASSLSTPNNQPQHF.

Written as DNA, the CDR3 is TGTGCCAGCAGCTTAGATATCACCGGCGAGCAGTACTTC. It codes for CASSLDITGEQYF. The rearrangement links TRBV7-9 to TRBJ2-7; unclear D gene. V lost 1 base to trimming and J lost 6 bases, with 10 bases between them. The CDR3 extends over 13 amino acids. Per the germline V gene, CDR1 is SEHNR and CDR2 is FQNEAQ (reference sequence).

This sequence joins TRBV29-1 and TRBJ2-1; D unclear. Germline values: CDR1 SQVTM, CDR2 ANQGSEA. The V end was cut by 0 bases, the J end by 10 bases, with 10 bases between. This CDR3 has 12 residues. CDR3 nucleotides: TGCAGCGTTGAAGAGGTGGGCGGAGAGCAGTTCTTC. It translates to CSVEEVGGEQFF.

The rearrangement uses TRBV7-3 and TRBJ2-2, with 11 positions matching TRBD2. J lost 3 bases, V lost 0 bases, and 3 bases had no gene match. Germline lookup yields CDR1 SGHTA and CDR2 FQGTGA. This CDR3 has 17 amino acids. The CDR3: CASSLTLAGVYTGELFF. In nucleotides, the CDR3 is TGTGCCAGCAGCTTAACACTAGCGGGAGTTTACACCGGGGAGCTGTTTTTT.

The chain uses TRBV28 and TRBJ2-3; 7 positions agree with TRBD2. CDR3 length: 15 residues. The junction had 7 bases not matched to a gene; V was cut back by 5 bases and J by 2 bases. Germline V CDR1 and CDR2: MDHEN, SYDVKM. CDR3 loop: CASSPKGLPTDTQYF. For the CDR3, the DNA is TGTGCCAGCAGTCCCAAGGGACTACCCACAGATACGCAGTATTTT.